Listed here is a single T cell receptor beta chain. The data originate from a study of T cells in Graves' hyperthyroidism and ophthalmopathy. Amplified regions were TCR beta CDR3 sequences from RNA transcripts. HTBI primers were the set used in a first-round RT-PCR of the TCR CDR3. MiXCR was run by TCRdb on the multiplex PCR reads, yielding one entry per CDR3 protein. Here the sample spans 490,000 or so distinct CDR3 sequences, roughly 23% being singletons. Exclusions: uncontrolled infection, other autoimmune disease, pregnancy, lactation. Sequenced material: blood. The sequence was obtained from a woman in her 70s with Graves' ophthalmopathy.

The CDR3, as DNA: TGTGCCAGCAGCCCATCGGCGACAGGTGGAAACACCATATATTTT. This encodes CASSPSATGGNTIYF. The chain couples TRBV9 to TRBJ1-3; D is possibly TRBD1 (6 bases). V gave up 4 bases and J gave up 3 bases, with 14 bases separating them. Germline loops: CDR1 SGDLS, CDR2 YYNGEE. The CDR3 runs to 15 residues.